This passage covers 32 T cell receptor beta chains from one sample sequenced in a study of beta chain features in type 1 diabetes. cDNA synthesis used the whole RNA isolate, giving expressed TCRB sequences. Profiled with immunoSEQ multiplex PCR; TCRdb holds only in-frame clones, not every one. The sample lists around 310,000 clones; about 11% were seen once. Sequencing used naive CD4+ T cells from blood. Receptor source: a woman younger than 45 in good health.

This rearrangement joins TRBV6-5 to TRBJ1-2, with D perhaps TRBD1 (5 bases). V lost 5 bases, J lost 4 bases, and 5 bases lay in between. Germline V gene lookup returns CDR1 MNHEY and CDR2 SVGAGI. The CDR3 contains 11 residues. The CDR3 sequence is CASSRGYGYTF. CDR3 nucleotides: TGTGCCAGCAGTAGGGGCTATGGCTACACCTTC.

This clone occurred a few times. The V and J genes are TRBV19 and TRBJ2-1, with TRBD1 identical over 12 bases. The ends lost 5 bases at V and 8 bases at J; junction bases unmatched: 1. The germline V gene encodes CDR1 LNHDA and CDR2 SQIVND (reference sequence). This CDR3 is built from 13 residues. CDR3 protein: CASSGTGGYEQFF. The CDR3 DNA reads as TGTGCCAGTAGTGGGACAGGGGGCTATGAGCAGTTCTTC.

This sequence joins TRBV6-6 and TRBJ2-7; D may be TRBD1 (6 bases). The CDR3 consists of 15 residues. Germline CDR1 and CDR2: MNHNY and SVGAGI (reference sequence). Trimming shortened V by 6 bases and J by 3 bases, and 18 bases separated the two germline ends. The CDR3 sequence is CASSQQGANLYEQYF. The CDR3, as DNA: TGTGCCAGCAGCCAACAGGGAGCTAACCTCTACGAGCAGTACTTC.

This clone was seen a handful of times. The chain couples TRBV4-2 to TRBJ1-2; D remains unclear. This CDR3 contains 16 residues. Germline V lookup: CDR1 LGHNA, CDR2 YNFKEQ. V lost 0 bases, J lost 4 bases, and 15 bases lay in between. CDR3 in amino acids: CASSQDHGMAGYGYTF. The CDR3 region has the DNA TGTGCCAGCAGCCAAGATCACGGGATGGCGGGCTATGGCTACACCTTC.

This clone was observed a few times. V gene TRBV7-9 combines with J gene TRBJ2-1, with D unclear. Looked up from germline, CDR1 is SEHNR and CDR2 is FQNEAQ (reference sequence). The V gene lost 0 bases and the J gene lost 0 bases, with 12 bases spanning the gap. This CDR3 comprises 17 residues. The CDR3 bases are TGTGCCAGCAGCTTAGCTACCGCCTCTAGCTCCTACAATGAGCAGTTCTTC. It codes for CASSLATASSSYNEQFF.

V gene TRBV2 combines with J gene TRBJ2-2, with D possibly TRBD1 on 6 matching bases. Looked up from germline, CDR1 is SNHLY and CDR2 is FYNNEI. This CDR3 is built from 18 residues. V lost 4 bases, J lost 3 bases, and 21 bases lay in between. The DNA for the CDR3 is TGTGCCAGCAGTGTAACGCGGGCTACAGCAGGGGACACCGGGGAGCTGTTTTTT. Amino acids: CASSVTRATAGDTGELFF.

The chain's CDR3 is CASILGLAGAIFTYEQYF. CDR3 DNA: TGTGCCAGCATCTTAGGGCTAGCGGGAGCTATCTTCACCTACGAGCAGTACTTC. The chain is built from TRBV5-6 and TRBJ2-7, with 10 bases aligning to TRBD2. The CDR3 contains 18 residues. J lost 2 bases, V lost 6 bases, and 17 bases had no gene match. CDR1 SGHDT and CDR2 YYEEEE come from the germline V gene.

This chain links TRBV11-1 with TRBJ2-3; D is perhaps TRBD1 (5 bases). Trimming removed 5 bases at V and 0 bases at J, with 9 bases between. Germline lookup yields CDR1 SGHAT and CDR2 FQDESV (reference sequence). The CDR3 loop spans 14 amino acids. DNA for the CDR3: TGTGCCAGCAGCGGTCGACAGAGCACAGATACGCAGTATTTT. Its translation is CASSGRQSTDTQYF.

This sequence joins TRBV27 and TRBJ2-5, with D possibly TRBD2 on 5 matching bases. The germline V gene has CDR1 MNHEY and CDR2 SMNVEV (reference sequence). Deletions cut 4 bases from V and 3 bases from J, with 9 bases between. This CDR3 contains 13 residues. The CDR3 nucleotides read TGTGCCAGCAGTTCCGGACTCGAAGAGACCCAGTACTTC. Protein sequence: CASSSGLEETQYF.

This clone was counted between two and nine times. The chain has TRBV14 and TRBJ2-2; no reliable D call. Per the germline V gene, CDR1 is SGHDN and CDR2 is FVKESK. Trimming removed 3 bases at V and 6 bases at J, with 5 bases between. CDR3 length: 12 residues. DNA for the CDR3: TGTGCCAGCAGCCATCGTGCCGGGGAGCTGTTTTTT. Protein: CASSHRAGELFF.

The rearrangement joins TRBV5-1 to TRBJ2-3; no clear D gene. Trimming shortened V by 6 bases and J by 0 bases, and 14 bases separated the two germline ends. The CDR3 totals 15 residues. Germline assignment: CDR1 SGHRS and CDR2 YFSETQ. The CDR3 reads CASTPSSESTDTQYF. CDR3 nucleotide sequence: TGCGCCAGCACCCCGTCCTCCGAGAGCACAGATACGCAGTATTTT.

This clone was seen more than once but under ten times. This chain connects TRBV28 to TRBJ1-2, with D possibly TRBD1 on 6 matching bases. CDR1 and CDR2 from the germline V gene are MDHEN and SYDVKM. CDR3 length equals 13 residues. V lost 3 bases to trimming and J lost 8 bases, with 13 bases between them. The CDR3 DNA reads TGTGCCAGCAGTTTGGTGGCAGGGGCCGGCTACACCTTC. Protein: CASSLVAGAGYTF.

This clone showed up just a few times. Here the CDR3 reads CASSLTGAYGTDTQYF. As DNA, the CDR3 is TGTGCCAGCAGCTTGACAGGGGCCTATGGCACAGATACGCAGTATTTT. J is TRBJ2-3 and V is TRBV7-2, with 8 bases that match TRBD1. The CDR3 sequence is 16 residues long. Germline values: CDR1 SGHTA, CDR2 FQGNSA. Trimming took 3 bases from V and 1 from J; bases not matched to a gene: 6.

V and J are TRBV9 and TRBJ2-1, with D maybe TRBD1 (5 bases). This CDR3 region has 13 residues. The germline CDR1 and CDR2 sequences are SGDLS and YYNGEE. V was shortened by 0 bases and J by 9 bases, with 10 bases between the two germline ends. CDR3 in DNA: TGTGCCAGCAGCGTAGCAGGGTTAGGTGAGCAGTTCTTC. Protein sequence: CASSVAGLGEQFF.

CDR3: CASSQETQGFNEKLFF. For the CDR3, the DNA is TGTGCCAGCAGCCAAGAGACTCAGGGTTTTAATGAAAAACTGTTTTTT. The chain employs TRBV4-2 and TRBJ1-4, with a weak D call TRBD1 (5 bases). Between the trimmed V and J ends, which lost 0 bases and 4 bases, there was a span of 12 bases. The CDR3 contains 16 residues. Germline V lookup: CDR1 LGHNA, CDR2 YNFKEQ.

This chain joins TRBV4-3 and TRBJ2-2; TRBD2 matches at 7 bases. The ends lost 1 base at V and 0 bases at J; junction bases unmatched: 8. Germline CDR1 and CDR2: LGHNA and YSLEER. The CDR3 covers 18 residues. Here the CDR3 reads CASSQASLLAANTGELFF. CDR3 bases: TGCGCCAGCAGCCAAGCCTCCCTGCTAGCGGCGAACACCGGGGAGCTGTTTTTT.

This clone turned up a few times. V usage is TRBV2 and J usage is TRBJ2-5; TRBD2 matches 7 bases. CDR1 and CDR2 from the germline V gene are SNHLY and FYNNEI. V was pared by 3 bases and J by 3 bases, with 4 bases of the junction left unmatched. This CDR3 contains 14 residues. The CDR3 here is CASSEVLAEETQYF. Written as DNA, the CDR3 is TGTGCCAGCAGTGAGGTGCTAGCGGAAGAGACCCAGTACTTC.

J is TRBJ2-3 and V is TRBV2; 10 positions agree with TRBD1. Germline trimming cut 6 bases from V and 1 base from J; bases unmatched to any gene: 4. CDR1 SNHLY and CDR2 FYNNEI come from the germline V gene. There are 15 residues in the CDR3. In nucleotides, the CDR3 is TGTGCCAGCAGCCCCGGGACAGGGGGCACAGATACGCAGTATTTT. Translating gives CASSPGTGGTDTQYF.

V gene TRBV5-6 combines with J gene TRBJ2-4; weak D call: TRBD1 (6 bases). This CDR3 is built from 16 residues. Germline CDR1 and CDR2: SGHDT and YYEEEE. V dropped 6 bases and J dropped 0 bases, with 16 bases sitting between them. CDR3: CASTLQGALAKNIQYF. The CDR3 bases are TGTGCCAGCACCTTACAGGGAGCTCTAGCCAAAAACATTCAGTACTTC. The full variable domain, in which reference TRBV5-6 and TRBJ2-4 provide the parts outside the CDR3, is DAGVTQSPTHLIKTRGQQVTLRCSPKSGHDTVSWYQQALGQGPQFIFQYYEEEERQRGNFPDRFSGHQFPNYSSELNVNALLLGDSALYLCASTLQGALAKNIQYFGAGTRLSVL.

This clone showed up just a few times. The chain has TRBV7-2 and TRBJ2-5; 7 nucleotides agree with TRBD1. V lost 1 base, J lost 4 bases, and 6 bases stayed unmatched. Germline V CDR1 and CDR2: SGHTA, FQGNSA. CDR3 length equals 15 residues. This chain's CDR3 is CASSLVTGNPETQYF. In nucleotides, the CDR3 is TGTGCCAGCAGCTTAGTGACAGGGAACCCAGAGACCCAGTACTTC.

The chain employs TRBV5-1 and TRBJ1-3; D unclear. CDR3 length equals 16 residues. Deletions cut 0 bases from V and 2 bases from J, with 12 bases between. Germline assignment: CDR1 SGHRS and CDR2 YFSETQ. CDR3 coding DNA: TGCGCCAGCAGCTTGGGAGGAGGTGGGACTGGAAACACCATATATTTT. Protein sequence: CASSLGGGGTGNTIYF.

CDR3 residues: CASGVQGSYEQYF. For the CDR3, the DNA is TGTGCCAGTGGGGTACAGGGATCCTACGAGCAGTACTTC. The chain employs TRBV28 and TRBJ2-7; a possible D gene is TRBD1 (6 bases). The CDR3 totals 13 residues. Trimming left V 9 bases short and J 1 base short, with 13 bases between. The germline CDR1 and CDR2 sequences are MDHEN and SYDVKM.

This clone was detected only a few times. The chain employs TRBV11-1 and TRBJ1-5; D not certain. The CDR3 consists of 14 residues. Germline-derived CDR1 and CDR2 are SGHAT and FQDESV (reference sequence). Trimming took 5 bases from V and 7 from J, leaving 15 bases between them. DNA for the CDR3: TGTGCCAGCAGCCCCGACGGGTTCGGCCAGCCCCAGCATTTT. Translated: CASSPDGFGQPQHF.

This sequence joins TRBV30 and TRBJ1-3; a weak D match, TRBD1 (6 bases). V shed 5 bases and J shed 2 bases, with 10 bases lying between them. This CDR3 is built from 13 residues. The germline V gene encodes CDR1 GTSNPN and CDR2 SVGIG (reference sequence). CDR3 residues: CAWGGFPGNTIYF. The CDR3 DNA sequence: TGTGCCTGGGGGGGCTTCCCTGGAAACACCATATATTTT.

This clone was detected only a few times. This chain links TRBV7-9 with TRBJ2-1; 11 bases align to TRBD2. CDR3 length equals 15 residues. V gave up 5 bases and J gave up 2 bases; unmatched junction bases: 2. The V gene's germline CDR1 is SEHNR and CDR2 FQNEAQ (reference sequence). The CDR3 DNA reads as TGTGCCAGCAGCCAGACTAGCGGGACCTACAATGAGCAGTTCTTC. Protein sequence: CASSQTSGTYNEQFF. The full variable domain, rest sourced from reference TRBV7-9 and TRBJ2-1, is DTGVSQNPRHKITKRGQNVTFRCDPISEHNRLYWYRQTLGQGPEFLTYFQNEAQLEKSRLLSDRFSAERPKGSFSTLEIQRTEQGDSAMYLCASSQTSGTYNEQFFGPGTRLTVL.

This clone was recorded a few times. The J gene is TRBJ2-1, the V gene TRBV7-2; 7 bases line up with TRBD2. Germline V CDR1 and CDR2: SGHTA, FQGNSA. Trimming removed 5 bases from V and 3 bases from J; junction bases left unmatched: 7. The CDR3 is made up of 15 amino acids. The CDR3 DNA sequence: TGTGCCAGCAGCCTGATGACTAGCATCTACAATGAGCAGTTCTTC. As protein: CASSLMTSIYNEQFF.

This clone was detected a few times. The chain joins TRBV6-5 to TRBJ2-3, with 9 bases matching TRBD1. The V segment lost 4 bases and the J segment 6 bases; nucleotides outside the gene matches: 5. Germline CDR1 reads MNHEY; CDR2 reads SVGAGI. The CDR3 has 14 residues. The CDR3 is CASSSPGQGDTQYF. CDR3 nucleotide sequence: TGTGCCAGCAGTTCCCCGGGACAGGGCGATACGCAGTATTTT.

This clone has more than one count but fewer than ten. Other DNA sequences in the same sample also yield this CDR3. The CDR3 bases are TGCGCCAGCAGCTTCACAGGGGAAGAGACCCAGTACTTC. Amino acid sequence: CASSFTGEETQYF. V usage is TRBV5-1 and J usage is TRBJ2-5; TRBD1 agrees at 7 bases. The trim removed 2 bases at V and 3 bases at J, leaving 1 base unmatched. The CDR3 totals 13 residues. CDR1 SGHRS and CDR2 YFSETQ come from the germline V gene.

This chain uses TRBV2 with TRBJ2-7, with D tentatively TRBD2 (6 bases). CDR1 SNHLY and CDR2 FYNNEI come from the germline V gene. This CDR3 comprises 13 residues. V gave up 8 bases and J gave up 6 bases, with 17 bases separating them. This CDR3 is CASGGELNSEQYF. The CDR3 nucleotides are TGTGCCAGCGGAGGGGAGTTAAATAGCGAGCAGTACTTC.

The chain recombines TRBV9 with TRBJ2-3, with TRBD2 matching 10 bases. The CDR3 length is 15 residues. CDR1 and CDR2 (germline): SGDLS, YYNGEE. J was trimmed by 4 bases and V by 4 bases; bases with no gene match: 6. Here the CDR3 reads CASSPSGGFSDTQYF. CDR3 DNA: TGTGCCAGCAGCCCTAGCGGGGGATTCTCAGATACGCAGTATTTT.

This clone has only a few counts. The DNA for the CDR3 is TGCAGCGTTGCCCCGGGGGGCAGATACGAGCAGTACTTC. It yields the protein CSVAPGGRYEQYF. The chain uses TRBV29-1 and TRBJ2-7; D is possibly TRBD2 (7 bases). Trimming cost V 4 bases and J 4 bases, with 14 bases left between them. Germline V gives CDR1 SQVTM, CDR2 ANQGSEA. The CDR3 contains 13 residues.

V usage is TRBV9 and J usage is TRBJ1-2; 7 bases agree with TRBD1. V shed 0 bases, J shed 3 bases, and the junction held 2 bases outside the gene matches. The CDR3 is 14 amino acids. Germline V gene data show CDR1 as SGDLS and CDR2 as YYNGEE. The CDR3 is CASSVVGTDYGYTF. The DNA of the CDR3 is TGTGCCAGCAGCGTAGTAGGGACAGACTATGGCTACACCTTC.